A single TCR beta chain is shown here with its context. Its target is unknown. The CDR3 is 15 amino acids. The germline V gene encodes CDR1 LGHNA and CDR2 YSLEER. The data originate from a study of CXCR3-negative and CXCR3-positive naive CD8 T cells. Study observations and caveats: The study found more hydrophobic TRB CDR3s in CXCR3-positive naive cells than in CXCR3-negative naive cells.

Carrying UMI labels, the TRB cDNA libraries were prepared through 5' RACE. Each CDR3 protein gets one entry in TCRdb, which reprocessed the 5' RACE reads and gives no DNA. This sample's table reports over 50,000 distinct CDR3 sequences. Source material: naive CXCR3+ CD8+ T cells from blood. Indicated subset: CD45RO-CCR7+CD27+CD95- naive CD8+ T cells expressing CXCR3 (TNR3+). The gene calls are TRBV4-3 and TRBJ2-3; the TRBD2 assignment by TCRdb is unverifiable without DNA. The receptor was derived from a human donor in good health. Some clones in this sample may be carry-over from other donors' samples. The CDR3: CASSQDGRGTDTQYF.